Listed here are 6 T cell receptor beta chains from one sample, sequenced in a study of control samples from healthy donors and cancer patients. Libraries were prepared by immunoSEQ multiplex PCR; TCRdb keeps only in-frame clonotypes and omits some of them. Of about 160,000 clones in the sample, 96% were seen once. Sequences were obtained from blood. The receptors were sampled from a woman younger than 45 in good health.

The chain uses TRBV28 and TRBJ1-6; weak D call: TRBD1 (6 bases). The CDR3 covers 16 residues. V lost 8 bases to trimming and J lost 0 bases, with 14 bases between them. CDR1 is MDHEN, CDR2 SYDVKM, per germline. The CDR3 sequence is CASGRGRGSYNSPLHF. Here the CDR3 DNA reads TGTGCCAGCGGGAGGGGCAGGGGCTCCTATAATTCACCCCTCCACTTT.

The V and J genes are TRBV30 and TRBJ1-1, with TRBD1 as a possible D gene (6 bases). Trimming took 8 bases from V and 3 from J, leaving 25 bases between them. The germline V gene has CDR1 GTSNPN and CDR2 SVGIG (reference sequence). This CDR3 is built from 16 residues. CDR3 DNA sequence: TGTGCCGGGCACTATGGGGGGCTGTCTGGGGACACTGAAGCTTTCTTT. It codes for CAGHYGGLSGDTEAFF.

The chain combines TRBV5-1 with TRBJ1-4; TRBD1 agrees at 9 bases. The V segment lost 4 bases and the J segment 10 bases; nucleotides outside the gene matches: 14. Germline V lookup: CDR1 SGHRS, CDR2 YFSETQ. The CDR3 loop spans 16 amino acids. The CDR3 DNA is TGCGCCAGCAGCCTAATCCCCGGGACAGGGTCTGGAAAACTGTTTTTT. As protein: CASSLIPGTGSGKLFF. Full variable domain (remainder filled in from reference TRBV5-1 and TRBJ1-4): KAGVTQTPRYLIKTRGQQVTLSCSPISGHRSVSWYQQTPGQGLQFLFEYFSETQRNKGNFPGRFSGRQFSNSRSEMNVSTLELGDSALYLCASSLIPGTGSGKLFFGSGTQLSVL.

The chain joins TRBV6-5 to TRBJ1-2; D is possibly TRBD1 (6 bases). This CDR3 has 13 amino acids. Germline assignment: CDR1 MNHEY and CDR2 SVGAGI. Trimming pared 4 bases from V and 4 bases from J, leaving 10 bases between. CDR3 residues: CASSSLDSYGYTF. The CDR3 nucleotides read TGTGCCAGCAGTTCCTTGGACAGCTATGGCTACACCTTC.

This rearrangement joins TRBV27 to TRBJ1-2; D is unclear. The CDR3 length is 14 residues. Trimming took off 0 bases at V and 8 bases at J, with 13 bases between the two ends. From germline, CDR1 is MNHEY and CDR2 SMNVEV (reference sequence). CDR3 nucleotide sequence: TGTGCCAGCAGTTTATCGGATTTCCGAACGGGCTACACCTTC. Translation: CASSLSDFRTGYTF.

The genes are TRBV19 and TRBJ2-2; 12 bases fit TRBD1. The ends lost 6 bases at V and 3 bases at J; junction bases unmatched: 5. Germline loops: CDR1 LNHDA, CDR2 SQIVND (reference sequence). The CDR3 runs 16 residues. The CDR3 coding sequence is TGTGCCAGTAGGGCTGGGGACAGGGGGCACACCGGGGAGCTGTTTTTT. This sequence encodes CASRAGDRGHTGELFF.